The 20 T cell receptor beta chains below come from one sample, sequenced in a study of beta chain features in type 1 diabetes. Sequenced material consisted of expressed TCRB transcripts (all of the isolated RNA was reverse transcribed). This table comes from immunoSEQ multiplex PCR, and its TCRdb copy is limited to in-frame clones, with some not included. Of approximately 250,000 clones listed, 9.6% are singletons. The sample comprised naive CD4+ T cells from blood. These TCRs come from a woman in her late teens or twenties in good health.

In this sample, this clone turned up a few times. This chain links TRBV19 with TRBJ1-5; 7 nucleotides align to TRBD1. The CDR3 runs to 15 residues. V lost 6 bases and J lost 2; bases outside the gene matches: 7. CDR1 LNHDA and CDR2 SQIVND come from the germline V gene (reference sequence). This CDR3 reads CASSLQGKGNQPQHF. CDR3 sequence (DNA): TGTGCCAGTAGCCTACAGGGGAAGGGCAATCAGCCCCAGCATTTT.

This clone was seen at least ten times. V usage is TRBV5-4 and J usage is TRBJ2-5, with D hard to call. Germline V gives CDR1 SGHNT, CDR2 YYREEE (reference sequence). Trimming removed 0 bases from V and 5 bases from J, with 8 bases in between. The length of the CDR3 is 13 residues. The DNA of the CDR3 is TGTGCCAGCAGCTTGGGTCCTTTGGAGACCCAGTACTTC. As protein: CASSLGPLETQYF.

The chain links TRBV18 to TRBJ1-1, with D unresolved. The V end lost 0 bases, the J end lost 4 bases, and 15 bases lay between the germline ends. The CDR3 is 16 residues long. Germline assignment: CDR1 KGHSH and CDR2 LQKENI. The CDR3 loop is CASSPPPSAASTEAFF. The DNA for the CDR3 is TGTGCCAGCTCACCACCGCCAAGTGCGGCGTCCACTGAAGCTTTCTTT.

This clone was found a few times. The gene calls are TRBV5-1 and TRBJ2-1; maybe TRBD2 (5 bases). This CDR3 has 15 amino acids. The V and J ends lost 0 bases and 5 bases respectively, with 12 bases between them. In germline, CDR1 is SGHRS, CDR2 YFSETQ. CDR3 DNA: TGCGCCAGCAGCTTGGGAGTAGCGTGGGACAATGAGCAGTTCTTC. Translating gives CASSLGVAWDNEQFF.

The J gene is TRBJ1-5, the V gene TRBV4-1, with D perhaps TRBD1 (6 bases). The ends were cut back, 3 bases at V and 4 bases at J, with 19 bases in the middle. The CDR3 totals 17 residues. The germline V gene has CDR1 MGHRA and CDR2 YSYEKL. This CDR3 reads CASSHPPRGRENQPQHF. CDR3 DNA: TGCGCCAGCAGCCATCCGCCGAGGGGGAGAGAGAATCAGCCCCAGCATTTT.

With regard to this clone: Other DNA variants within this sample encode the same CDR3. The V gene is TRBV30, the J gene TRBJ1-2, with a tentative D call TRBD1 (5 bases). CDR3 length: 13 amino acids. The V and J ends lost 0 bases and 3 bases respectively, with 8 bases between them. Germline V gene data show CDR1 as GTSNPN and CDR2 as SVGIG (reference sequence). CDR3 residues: CAWSVRGDYGYTF. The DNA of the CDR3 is TGTGCCTGGAGTGTACGGGGGGACTATGGCTACACCTTC.

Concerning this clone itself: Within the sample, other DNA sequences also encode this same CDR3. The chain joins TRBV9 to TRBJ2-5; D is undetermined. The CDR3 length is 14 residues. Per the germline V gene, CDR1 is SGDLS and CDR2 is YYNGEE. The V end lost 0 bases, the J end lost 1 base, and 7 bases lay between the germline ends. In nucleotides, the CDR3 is TGTGCCAGCAGCGTAGCCGGTCCCCAAGAGACCCAGTACTTC. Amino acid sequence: CASSVAGPQETQYF. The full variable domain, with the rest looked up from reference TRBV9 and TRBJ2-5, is DSGVTQTPKHLITATGQRVTLRCSPRSGDLSVYWYQQSLDQGLQFLIQYYNGEERAKGNILERFSAQQFPDLHSELNLSSLELGDSALYFCASSVAGPQETQYFGPGTRLLVL.

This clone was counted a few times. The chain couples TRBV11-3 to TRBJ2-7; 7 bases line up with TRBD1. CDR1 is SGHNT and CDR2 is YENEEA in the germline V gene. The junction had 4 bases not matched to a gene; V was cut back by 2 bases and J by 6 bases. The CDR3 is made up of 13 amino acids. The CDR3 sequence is CASSLLTGLEQYF. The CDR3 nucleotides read TGTGCCAGCAGCTTATTGACAGGGCTCGAGCAGTACTTC.

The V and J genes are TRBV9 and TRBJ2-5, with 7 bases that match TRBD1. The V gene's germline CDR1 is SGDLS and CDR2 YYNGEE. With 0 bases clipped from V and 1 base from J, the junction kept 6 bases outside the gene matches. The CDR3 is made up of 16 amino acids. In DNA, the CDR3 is TGTGCCAGCAGCGTAGGGGGACAGTCTATCCAAGAGACCCAGTACTTC. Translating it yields CASSVGGQSIQETQYF.

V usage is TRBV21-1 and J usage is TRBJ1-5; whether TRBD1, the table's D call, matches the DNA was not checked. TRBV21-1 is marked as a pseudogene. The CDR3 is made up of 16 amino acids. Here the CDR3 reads CASSKSVTDKNQPQHF. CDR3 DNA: TGTGCCAGCAGCAAATCGGTGACAGACAAAAATCAGCCCCAGCATTTT.

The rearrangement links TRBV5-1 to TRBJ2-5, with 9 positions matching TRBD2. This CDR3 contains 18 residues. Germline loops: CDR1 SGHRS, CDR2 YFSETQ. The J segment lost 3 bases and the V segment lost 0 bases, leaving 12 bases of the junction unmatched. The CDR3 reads CASSLGILASGMEETQYF. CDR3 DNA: TGCGCCAGCAGCTTGGGTATTCTGGCTAGCGGGATGGAAGAGACCCAGTACTTC.

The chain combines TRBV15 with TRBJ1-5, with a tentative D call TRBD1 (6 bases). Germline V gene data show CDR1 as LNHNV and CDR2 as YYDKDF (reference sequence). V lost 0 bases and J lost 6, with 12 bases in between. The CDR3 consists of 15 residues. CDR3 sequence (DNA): TGTGCCACCAGCAGAGATCTCGGGGGGCGTCAGCCCCAGCATTTT. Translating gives CATSRDLGGRQPQHF. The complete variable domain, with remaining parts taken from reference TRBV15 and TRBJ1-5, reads DAMVIQNPRYQVTQFGKPVTLSCSQTLNHNVMYWYQQKSSQAPKLLFHYYDKDFNNEADTPDNFQSRRPNTSFCFLDIRSPGLGDTAMYLCATSRDLGGRQPQHFGDGTRLSIL.

CDR3 residues: CASSREGLSYEQYF. As DNA, the CDR3 is TGCGCCAGCAGCAGGGAGGGTCTCTCCTACGAGCAGTACTTC. The chain carries TRBV4-1 and TRBJ2-7, with 7 bases aligning to TRBD2. CDR3 size: 14 residues. CDR1 and CDR2 from the germline V gene are MGHRA and YSYEKL. Trimming took 5 bases from V and 0 from J; bases not matched to a gene: 4.

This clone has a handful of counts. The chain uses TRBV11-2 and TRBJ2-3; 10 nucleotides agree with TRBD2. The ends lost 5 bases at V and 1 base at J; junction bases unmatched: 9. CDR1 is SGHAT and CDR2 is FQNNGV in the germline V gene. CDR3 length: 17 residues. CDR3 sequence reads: CASSPGVAGGRTDTQYF. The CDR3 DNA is TGTGCCAGCAGCCCCGGGGTAGCGGGGGGACGCACAGATACGCAGTATTTT.

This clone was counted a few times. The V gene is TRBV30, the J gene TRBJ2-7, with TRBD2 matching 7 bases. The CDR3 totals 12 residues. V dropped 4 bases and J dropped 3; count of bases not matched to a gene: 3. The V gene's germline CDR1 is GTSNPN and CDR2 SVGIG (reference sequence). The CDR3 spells CAWTSGGYEQYF. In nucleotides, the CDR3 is TGTGCCTGGACGTCGGGGGGCTACGAGCAGTACTTC. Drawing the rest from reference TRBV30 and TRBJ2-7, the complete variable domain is SQTIHQWPATLVQPVGSPLSLECTVEGTSNPNLYWYRQAAGRGLQLLFYSVGIGQISSEVPQNLSASRPQDRQFILSSKKLLLSDSGFYLCAWTSGGYEQYFGPGTRLTVT.

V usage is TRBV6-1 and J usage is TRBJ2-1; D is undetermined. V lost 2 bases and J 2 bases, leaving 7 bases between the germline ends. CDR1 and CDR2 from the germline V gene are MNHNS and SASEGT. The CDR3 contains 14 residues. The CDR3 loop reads CASSERQAYNEQFF. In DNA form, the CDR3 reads TGTGCCAGCAGTGAAAGGCAGGCCTACAATGAGCAGTTCTTC.

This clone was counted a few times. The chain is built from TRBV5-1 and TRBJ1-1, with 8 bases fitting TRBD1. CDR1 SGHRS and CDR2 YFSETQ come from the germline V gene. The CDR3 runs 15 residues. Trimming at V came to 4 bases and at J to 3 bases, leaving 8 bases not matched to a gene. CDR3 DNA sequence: TGCGCCAGCAGCCCAGGGGGCTCTTGGTACACTGAAGCTTTCTTT. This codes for CASSPGGSWYTEAFF.

Here the CDR3 DNA reads TGCGCCAGCATGGGGTCGGGGACAGCAGATGAAAAACTGTTTTTT. This codes for CASMGSGTADEKLFF. The chain recombines TRBV5-1 with TRBJ1-4; TRBD1 matches 7 bases. V trimming: 6 bases; J trimming: 6 bases; junction bases outside the gene matches: 11. CDR3 length: 15 residues. Germline V gene data show CDR1 as SGHRS and CDR2 as YFSETQ.

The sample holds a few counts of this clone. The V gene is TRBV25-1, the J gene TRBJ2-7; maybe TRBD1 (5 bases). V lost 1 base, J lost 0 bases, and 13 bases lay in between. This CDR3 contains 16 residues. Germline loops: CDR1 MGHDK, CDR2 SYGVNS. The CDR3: CASSESAGKRSYEQYF. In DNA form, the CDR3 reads TGTGCCAGCAGTGAATCCGCAGGGAAACGCTCCTACGAGCAGTACTTC.

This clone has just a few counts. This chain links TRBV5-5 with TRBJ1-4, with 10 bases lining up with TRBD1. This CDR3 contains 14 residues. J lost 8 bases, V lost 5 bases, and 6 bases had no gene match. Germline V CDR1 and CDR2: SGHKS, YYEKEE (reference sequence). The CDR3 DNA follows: TGTGCCAGCAGTTTCGGGACAGGGGAAGAAAAACTGTTTTTT. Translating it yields CASSFGTGEEKLFF.